These 28 T cell receptor beta chains were all obtained from the same sample, sequenced in a study of T-cell reconstitution after alpha-beta-depleted transplantation in children. Researchers prepared the TCRbeta library using unique molecular identifiers, the study reports. TCRdb redid the calling of the PCR reads with MiXCR, one entry per CDR3 protein. The sample lists around 94,000 distinct CDR3 sequences, approximately 6% occurring once. The source material was PBMCs, mostly from graft donor cells, sampled 60 days after TCRalphabeta/CD19-depleted stem cell transplant. The receptors were gathered from a female patient between 2 and 15 years old who had a stem cell transplant for Fanconi anemia, so the T cells may come from the graft donor.

The chain joins TRBV28 to TRBJ1-5; D ambiguous. The V and J ends lost 8 bases and 0 bases respectively, with 8 bases between them. Germline V gives CDR1 MDHEN, CDR2 SYDVKM. The CDR3 totals 13 residues. The CDR3 sequence is CASGPYSNQPQHF. In DNA form, the CDR3 reads TGTGCCAGCGGCCCTTATAGCAATCAGCCCCAGCATTTT.

This clonotype was seen only a few times. The chain carries TRBV20-1 and TRBJ2-7, with 9 bases fitting TRBD2. V lost 7 bases to trimming and J lost 5 bases; unmatched junction nucleotides: 3. The germline V gene has CDR1 DFQATT and CDR2 SNEGSKA (reference sequence). CDR3 length: 11 residues. The chain's CDR3 is CSGKRGDEQYF. CDR3 DNA: TGCAGTGGAAAGCGGGGGGACGAGCAGTACTTC.

This clonotype was detected ten times or more. CDR3 DNA sequence: TGTGCCTCCGGGACCCCCTACGAGCAGTACTTC. Its protein is CASGTPYEQYF. The J gene is TRBJ2-7, the V gene TRBV24-1; perhaps D is TRBD1 or TRBD2 (5 bases each). CDR3 length: 11 residues. Between the trimmed V and J ends, which lost 12 bases and 2 bases, there was a span of 10 bases. CDR1 KGHDR and CDR2 SFDVKD come from the germline V gene.

This clonotype was recorded at least ten times. The CDR3 DNA follows: TGCGCCAGCAGCTGGGACAGCAGGGGCTACACCTTC. Translating gives CASSWDSRGYTF. The genes are TRBV5-1 and TRBJ1-2; 7 bases are shared with TRBD1. The CDR3 is 12 residues long. V gave up 3 bases and J gave up 8 bases; unmatched junction bases: 4. Germline V gene sequence: CDR1 SGHRS, CDR2 YFSETQ.

This sequence joins TRBV30 and TRBJ2-7; tentatively, D is TRBD1 (6 bases). Trimming left V 3 bases short and J 3 bases short, with 12 bases between. The CDR3 is made up of 13 amino acids. CDR1 is GTSNPN and CDR2 is SVGIG in the germline V gene (reference sequence). The chain's CDR3 is CAWRAGAYYEQYF. In DNA, the CDR3 is TGTGCCTGGAGGGCAGGGGCCTACTACGAGCAGTACTTC.

On this clonotype itself: A read error may produce the germline difference seen at one junction end. The rearrangement joins TRBV12-3 or TRBV12-4 to TRBJ2-3, with 13 bases identical to TRBD2. The CDR3 is 18 amino acids. The CDR3: CASCLTQGLAGPTDTQYF. The CDR3 DNA reads TGTGCCAGCTGTTTAACTCAGGGACTAGCGGGACCTACAGATACGCAGTATTTT.

This clonotype was seen many times. The CDR3 reads CSASVSPFADTQYF. In nucleotides, the CDR3 is TGCAGTGCTTCGGTCTCCCCTTTTGCAGATACGCAGTATTTT. The chain joins TRBV20-1 to TRBJ2-3, with D uncertain. The CDR3 has 14 residues. V was cut by 5 bases and J by 4 bases, with 16 bases left in between. Germline CDR1 reads DFQATT; CDR2 reads SNEGSKA (reference sequence).

This clonotype was counted only a few times. The V gene is TRBV20-1, the J gene TRBJ2-4, with 7 bases matching TRBD1. V shed 4 bases, J shed 3 bases, and the junction held 9 bases outside the gene matches. Germline V CDR1 and CDR2: DFQATT, SNEGSKA (reference sequence). This CDR3 has 15 residues. CDR3 amino acids: CSATRQGKDKNIQYF. For the CDR3, the DNA is TGCAGTGCTACCAGACAGGGAAAAGACAAAAACATTCAGTACTTC.

This clonotype occurred many times. This chain joins TRBV7-6 and TRBJ2-3; 11 nucleotides agree with TRBD2. Per the germline V gene, CDR1 is SGHVS and CDR2 is FNYEAQ. The CDR3 runs to 15 residues. J was trimmed by 4 bases and V by 5 bases; bases with no gene match: 5. CDR3 sequence (DNA): TGTGCCAGCAGCCTACTAGCGGGAGAGGCAGATACGCAGTATTTT. Translated, it gives CASSLLAGEADTQYF.

This clonotype has ten or more counts. The chain employs TRBV5-1 and TRBJ2-1, with TRBD2 identical over 11 bases. Germline loops: CDR1 SGHRS, CDR2 YFSETQ. V lost 0 bases and J lost 4; bases outside the gene matches: 0. The CDR3 is made up of 15 amino acids. CDR3 DNA: TGCGCCAGCAGCTTGGGACTAGCGGGGTACAATGAGCAGTTCTTC. This sequence encodes CASSLGLAGYNEQFF.

This clonotype was recorded at least ten times. This chain joins TRBV7-3 and TRBJ2-3, with D possibly TRBD2 on 6 matching bases. Trimming pared 5 bases from V and 0 bases from J, leaving 12 bases between. CDR1 is SGHTA, CDR2 FQGTGA, per germline. The CDR3 runs 15 residues. The CDR3 reads CASSLIAASTDTQYF. CDR3 nucleotide sequence: TGTGCCAGCAGCCTCATAGCGGCTAGCACAGATACGCAGTATTTT.

This clonotype appeared many times. Here the CDR3 reads CASSLDLPEQFF. CDR3 DNA: TGTGCCAGCAGCTTAGACCTCCCTGAGCAGTTCTTC. The chain links TRBV7-9 to TRBJ2-1; D call uncertain. The V end was cut by 1 base, the J end by 9 bases, with 7 bases between. The CDR3 is 12 residues long. Germline CDR1 reads SEHNR; CDR2 reads FQNEAQ (reference sequence).

This clonotype was detected ten times or more. The V and J genes are TRBV21-1 and TRBJ2-3; TRBD2, the D gene given by the table, was not confirmed from the DNA. TRBV21-1 is a pseudogene. The CDR3 extends over 20 amino acids. The CDR3 DNA sequence: TGTGCCAGCCGTGAGATTTTTTCCGGGACTAGCGCCACTAGCACAGATACGCAGTATTTT. Its translation: CASREIFSGTSATSTDTQYF.

This clonotype was counted many times. V gene TRBV20-1 combines with J gene TRBJ2-1, with D possibly TRBD1 on 6 matching bases. Germline loops: CDR1 DFQATT, CDR2 SNEGSKA (reference sequence). This CDR3 region has 14 residues. Trimming shortened V by 2 bases and J by 6 bases, and 14 bases separated the two germline ends. CDR3 DNA sequence: TGCAGTGCTAGATGGTCGCAGGGGAGCAATGAGCAGTTCTTC. Its translation: CSARWSQGSNEQFF.

This clonotype appeared many times. The genes are TRBV28 and TRBJ2-7; 9 positions agree with TRBD2. The V gene end was trimmed by 2 bases and the J gene end by 0 bases; junction bases not matched to a gene: 2. The CDR3 is 15 amino acids. Germline CDR1 is MDHEN and CDR2 is SYDVKM. In DNA, the CDR3 is TGTGCCAGCAGTTTAGCGGGAGGGCCCTCCTACGAGCAGTACTTC. The encoded protein is CASSLAGGPSYEQYF.

This clonotype was counted ten times or more. The genes are TRBV27 and TRBJ2-3; 12 bases align to TRBD2. The CDR3 runs to 16 residues. CDR1 is MNHEY, CDR2 SMNVEV, per germline (reference sequence). V gave up 3 bases and J gave up 3 bases; unmatched junction bases: 4. The CDR3 region is CASSFGTSGRTDTQYF. CDR3 sequence (DNA): TGTGCCAGCAGTTTTGGAACTAGCGGGAGGACAGATACGCAGTATTTT.

The V gene is TRBV20-1, the J gene TRBJ2-3; D call uncertain. Looked up from germline, CDR1 is DFQATT and CDR2 is SNEGSKA (reference sequence). V was pared by 6 bases and J by 2 bases, with 21 bases between. The CDR3 covers 16 residues. The CDR3 loop reads CSALPRPVLLTDTQYF. DNA of the CDR3: TGCAGTGCCCTCCCCCGACCTGTTCTCCTCACAGATACGCAGTATTTT.

In its sample, this clonotype was seen many times. This chain links TRBV5-1 with TRBJ2-7, with 10 bases identical to TRBD2. The trim removed 0 bases at V and 5 bases at J, leaving 8 bases unmatched. The CDR3 totals 16 residues. CDR1 is SGHRS, CDR2 YFSETQ, per germline. CDR3 sequence reads: CASSLASLAGEDEQYF. The CDR3 DNA follows: TGCGCCAGCAGCTTGGCGAGTCTAGCGGGAGAGGACGAGCAGTACTTC.

In this sample, this clonotype turned up many times. This chain joins TRBV5-1 and TRBJ1-5; D might be TRBD1 (5 bases). The CDR3 totals 13 residues. Between the trimmed V and J ends, which lost 4 bases and 5 bases, there was a span of 10 bases. Looked up from germline, CDR1 is SGHRS and CDR2 is YFSETQ. The DNA for the CDR3 is TGCGCCAGCAGCGTAGGGACCGATCAGCCCCAGCATTTT. Its translation is CASSVGTDQPQHF. The full variable domain, its missing parts supplied by reference TRBV5-1 and TRBJ1-5, is KAGVTQTPRYLIKTRGQQVTLSCSPISGHRSVSWYQQTPGQGLQFLFEYFSETQRNKGNFPGRFSGRQFSNSRSEMNVSTLELGDSALYLCASSVGTDQPQHFGDGTRLSIL.

This clonotype has ten or more counts. This chain joins TRBV29-1 and TRBJ2-7, with D tentatively TRBD1 (6 bases). V was shortened by 7 bases and J by 5 bases, with 12 bases between the two germline ends. In germline, CDR1 is SQVTM, CDR2 ANQGSEA. The CDR3 extends over 11 amino acids. CDR3 DNA: TGCAGCGGACAGGTCGGTAACGAGCAGTACTTC. Amino acids: CSGQVGNEQYF.

This clonotype was counted many times. The chain joins TRBV7-2 to TRBJ2-7; the match to TRBD2 covers 7 bases. V was clipped by 3 bases and J by 3 bases; unmatched bases: 2. This CDR3 is built from 13 residues. The germline V gene has CDR1 SGHTA and CDR2 FQGNSA. Written as DNA, the CDR3 is TGTGCCAGCAGCTTGAGCGGGATCTACGAGCAGTACTTC. It yields the protein CASSLSGIYEQYF.

The chain links TRBV19 to TRBJ1-1; perhaps TRBD1 as D (5 bases). The germline V and J ends were trimmed by 3 bases and 3 bases, with 20 bases remaining between them. This CDR3 comprises 17 residues. Germline CDR1 and CDR2: LNHDA and SQIVND (reference sequence). DNA of the CDR3: TGTGCCAGTAGTATCAATGTTGGGGGAACGGGGTACACTGAAGCTTTCTTT. Translating it yields CASSINVGGTGYTEAFF.

The rearrangement uses TRBV6-1 and TRBJ1-2; D unresolved. There are 13 residues in the CDR3. Germline V gene sequence: CDR1 MNHNS, CDR2 SASEGT. Trimming took 10 bases from V and 1 from J, leaving 13 bases between them. CDR3 sequence reads: CATSPENNYGYTF. CDR3 bases: TGTGCCACTTCCCCGGAAAATAACTATGGCTACACCTTC.

This clonotype was counted many times. The CDR3 DNA is TGTGCCAGCAGCAACCCCGGGACTAGTGCCTACGAGCAGTACTTC. Its translation is CASSNPGTSAYEQYF. The J gene is TRBJ2-7, the V gene TRBV7-2, with 8 bases identical to TRBD2. The CDR3 contains 15 residues. Germline CDR1 reads SGHTA; CDR2 reads FQGNSA. V lost 5 bases and J lost 2; bases outside the gene matches: 8.

Ten or more counts support this clonotype. The chain links TRBV28 to TRBJ2-4; TRBD2 aligns across 12 bases. The CDR3 sequence is 17 residues long. Germline V gene data show CDR1 as MDHEN and CDR2 as SYDVKM. V trimming: 5 bases; J trimming: 3 bases; junction bases outside the gene matches: 8. The CDR3 spells CASSHLGLAGRKNIQYF. Written as DNA, the CDR3 is TGTGCCAGCAGTCACCTCGGACTAGCGGGGCGCAAAAACATTCAGTACTTC.

This clonotype has more than one count but fewer than ten. The chain uses TRBV9 and TRBJ2-3; D is possibly TRBD2 (6 bases). V was shortened by 1 base and J by 6 bases, with 12 bases between the two germline ends. The CDR3 has 14 amino acids. Germline CDR1 reads SGDLS; CDR2 reads YYNGEE. This chain's CDR3 is CASSVLARTDTQYF. CDR3 nucleotide sequence: TGTGCCAGCAGCGTACTAGCGAGAACGGATACGCAGTATTTT. The whole variable domain, filled in from reference TRBV9 and TRBJ2-3, reads DSGVTQTPKHLITATGQRVTLRCSPRSGDLSVYWYQQSLDQGLQFLIQYYNGEERAKGNILERFSAQQFPDLHSELNLSSLELGDSALYFCASSVLARTDTQYFGPGTRLTVL.

In nucleotides, the CDR3 is TGTGCCAGCAGCCTTCAACCCGACCGGGGTTACTATAATTCACCCCTCCACTTT. The encoded protein is CASSLQPDRGYYNSPLHF. The rearrangement joins TRBV28 to TRBJ1-6; D not resolved. V was clipped by 6 bases and J by 3 bases, with 21 bases between them. Germline V gene lookup returns CDR1 MDHEN and CDR2 SYDVKM. The CDR3 totals 18 residues. The complete variable domain, with remaining parts taken from reference TRBV28 and TRBJ1-6, reads DVKVTQSSRYLVKRTGEKVFLECVQDMDHENMFWYRQDPGLGLRLIYFSYDVKMKEKGDIPEGYSVSREKKERFSLILESASTNQTSMYLCASSLQPDRGYYNSPLHFGNGTRLTVT.

A few counts support this clonotype. The chain joins TRBV28 to TRBJ2-7, with TRBD2 as a possible D gene (5 bases). Germline CDR1 MDHEN, CDR2 SYDVKM. Trimming shortened V by 6 bases and J by 4 bases, and 13 bases separated the two germline ends. The CDR3 extends over 13 amino acids. This CDR3 is CASRDSPIYEQYF. The CDR3 DNA follows: TGTGCCAGCAGGGACTCCCCTATTTACGAGCAGTACTTC.